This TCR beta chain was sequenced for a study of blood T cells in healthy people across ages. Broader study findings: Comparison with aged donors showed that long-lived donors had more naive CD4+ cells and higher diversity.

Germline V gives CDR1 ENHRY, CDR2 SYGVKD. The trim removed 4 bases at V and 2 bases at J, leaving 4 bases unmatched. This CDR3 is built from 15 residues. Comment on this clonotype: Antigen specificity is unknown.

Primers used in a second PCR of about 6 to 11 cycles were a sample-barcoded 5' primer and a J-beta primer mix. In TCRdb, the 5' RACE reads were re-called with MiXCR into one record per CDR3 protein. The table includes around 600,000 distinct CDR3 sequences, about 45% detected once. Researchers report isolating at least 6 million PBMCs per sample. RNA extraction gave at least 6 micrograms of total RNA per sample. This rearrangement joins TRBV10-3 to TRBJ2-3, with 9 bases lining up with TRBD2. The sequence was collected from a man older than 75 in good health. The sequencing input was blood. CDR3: CAISGLADYTDTQYF. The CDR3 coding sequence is TGTGCCATCAGTGGACTAGCGGATTACACAGATACGCAGTATTTT.